This T cell receptor (beta chain) was retrieved from a study of shared clonotypes between healthy human individuals. Background on the study: Three plates each covered CD4 naive and memory; CD8 naive two, CD8 memory one.

Naivety among CD8 cells was defined by CD45RO negativity and positive CCR7 selection, thereby excluding terminally differentiated effector memory CD45RA+ cells. Participating donors were healthy, HIV-negative adults free of recent acute infections or vaccinations. Comments on this clone: Its specificity is not known.

Overall study results and limits: It was observed that about 5% of naive CD4 clonotypes were shared across four donors. As a rule, naive subsets had a larger estimated richness than memory subsets.

Losses at the gene ends were 4 bases for V and 7 bases for J; bases not matched to a gene: 5. Germline V gene sequence: CDR1 SGDLS, CDR2 YYNGEE. This CDR3 spans 15 amino acids. Assay used: immunoSEQ multiplex PCR; TCRdb lists only in-frame clones, some missing. The sample yields around 1.9 million clones, 80% to 95% seen once. The sample consisted of naive CD8+ T cells from PBMCs. The source of this sequence is a man aged 18-30 years in good health. Some clones in this sample may be carry-over from other donors' samples. The genes are TRBV9 and TRBJ1-6; 10 bases are shared with TRBD1. The CDR3 region has the DNA TGTGCCAGCAGCTTAAAGGACAGGGGGAATTCACCCCTCCACTTT. It yields the protein CASSLKDRGNSPLHF.